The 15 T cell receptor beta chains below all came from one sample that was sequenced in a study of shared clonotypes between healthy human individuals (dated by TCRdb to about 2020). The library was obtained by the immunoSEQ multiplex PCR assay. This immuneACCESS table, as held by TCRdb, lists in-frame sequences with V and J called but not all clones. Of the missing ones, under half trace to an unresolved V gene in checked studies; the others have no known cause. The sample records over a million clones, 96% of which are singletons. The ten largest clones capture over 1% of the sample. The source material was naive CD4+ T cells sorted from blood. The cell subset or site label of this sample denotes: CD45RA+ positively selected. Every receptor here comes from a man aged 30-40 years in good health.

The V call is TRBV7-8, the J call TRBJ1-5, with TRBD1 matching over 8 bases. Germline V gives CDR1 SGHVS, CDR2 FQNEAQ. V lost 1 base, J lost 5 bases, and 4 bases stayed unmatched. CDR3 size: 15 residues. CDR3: CASSLDVTGDQPQHF. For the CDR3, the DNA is TGTGCCAGCAGCTTAGATGTGACAGGGGATCAGCCCCAGCATTTT.

CDR3 amino acids: CAWSAGSSYNEQFF. DNA for the CDR3: TGTGCCTGGAGTGCGGGGAGCTCCTACAATGAGCAGTTCTTC. The V call is TRBV30, the J call TRBJ2-1; TRBD2 is a possible D gene (5 bases). Germline V gives CDR1 GTSNPN, CDR2 SVGIG (reference sequence). This CDR3 region has 14 residues. V lost 1 base and J 0 bases, leaving 7 bases between the germline ends.

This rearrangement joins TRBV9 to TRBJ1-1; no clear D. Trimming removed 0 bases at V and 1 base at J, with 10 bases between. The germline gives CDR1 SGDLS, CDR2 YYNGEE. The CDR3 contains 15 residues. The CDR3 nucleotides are TGTGCCAGCAGCGTAGACAGTCGACAGAACACTGAAGCTTTCTTT. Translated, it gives CASSVDSRQNTEAFF.

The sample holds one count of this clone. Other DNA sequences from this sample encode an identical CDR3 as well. The CDR3 is CASSPRDRVTDTQYF. CDR3 nucleotides: TGTGCCAGCTCACCACGGGACAGGGTCACAGATACGCAGTATTTT. This chain connects TRBV18 to TRBJ2-3; 9 positions agree with TRBD1. The V segment lost 1 base and the J segment 2 bases; nucleotides outside the gene matches: 1. This CDR3 has 15 residues. The V gene's germline CDR1 is KGHSH and CDR2 LQKENI.

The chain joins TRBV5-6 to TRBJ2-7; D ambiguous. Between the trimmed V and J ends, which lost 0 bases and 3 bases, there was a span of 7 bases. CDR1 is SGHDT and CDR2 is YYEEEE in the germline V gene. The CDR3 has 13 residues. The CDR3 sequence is CASSLVSLYEQYF. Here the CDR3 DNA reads TGTGCCAGCAGCTTGGTGTCTCTCTACGAGCAGTACTTC.

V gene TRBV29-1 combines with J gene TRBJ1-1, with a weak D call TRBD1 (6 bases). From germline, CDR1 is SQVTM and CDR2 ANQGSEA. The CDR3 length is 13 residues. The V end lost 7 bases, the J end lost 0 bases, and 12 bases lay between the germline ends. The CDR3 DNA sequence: TGCAGCGCAACCAGGGGTCTGAACACTGAAGCTTTCTTT. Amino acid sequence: CSATRGLNTEAFF. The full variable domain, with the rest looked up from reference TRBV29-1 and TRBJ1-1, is SAVISQKPSRDICQRGTSLTIQCQVDSQVTMMFWYRQQPGQSLTLIATANQGSEATYESGFVIDKFPISRPNLTFSTLTVSNMSPEDSSIYLCSATRGLNTEAFFGQGTRLTVV.

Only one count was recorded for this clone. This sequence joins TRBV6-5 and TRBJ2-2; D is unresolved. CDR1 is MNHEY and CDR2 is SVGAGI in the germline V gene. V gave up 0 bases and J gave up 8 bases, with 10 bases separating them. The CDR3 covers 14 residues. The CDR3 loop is CASSYSNAVGELFF. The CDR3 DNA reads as TGTGCCAGCAGTTACTCGAACGCTGTGGGGGAGCTGTTTTTT.

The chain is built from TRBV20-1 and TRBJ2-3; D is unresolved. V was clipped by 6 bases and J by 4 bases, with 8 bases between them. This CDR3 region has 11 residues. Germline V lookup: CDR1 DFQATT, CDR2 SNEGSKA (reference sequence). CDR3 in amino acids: CSASHSDTQYF. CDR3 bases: TGCAGTGCCAGTCATTCAGATACGCAGTATTTT.

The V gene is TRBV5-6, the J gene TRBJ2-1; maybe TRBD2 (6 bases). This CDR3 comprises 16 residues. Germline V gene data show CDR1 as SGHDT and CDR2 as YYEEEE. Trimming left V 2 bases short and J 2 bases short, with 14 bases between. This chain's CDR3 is CASSFPRGKPYNEQFF. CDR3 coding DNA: TGTGCCAGCAGCTTCCCTCGGGGGAAACCCTACAATGAGCAGTTCTTC.

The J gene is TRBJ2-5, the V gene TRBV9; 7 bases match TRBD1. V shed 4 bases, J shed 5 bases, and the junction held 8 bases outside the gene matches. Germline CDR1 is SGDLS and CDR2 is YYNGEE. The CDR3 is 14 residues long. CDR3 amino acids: CASSPGGGSETQYF. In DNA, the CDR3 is TGTGCCAGCAGCCCAGGGGGTGGTTCGGAGACCCAGTACTTC. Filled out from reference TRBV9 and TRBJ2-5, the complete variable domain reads DSGVTQTPKHLITATGQRVTLRCSPRSGDLSVYWYQQSLDQGLQFLIQYYNGEERAKGNILERFSAQQFPDLHSELNLSSLELGDSALYFCASSPGGGSETQYFGPGTRLLVL.

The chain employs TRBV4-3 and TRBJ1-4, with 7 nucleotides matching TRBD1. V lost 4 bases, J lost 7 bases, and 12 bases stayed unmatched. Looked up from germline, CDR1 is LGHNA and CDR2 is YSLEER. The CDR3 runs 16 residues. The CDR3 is CASSRRGRGAGEKLFF. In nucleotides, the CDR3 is TGCGCCAGCAGCCGTAGGGGGCGGGGCGCAGGTGAAAAACTGTTTTTT.

The CDR3 nucleotides are TGTGCCAGCAGCTCTGCGACTAGCGGGAGTGACGAGCAGTACTTC. This gives the protein CASSSATSGSDEQYF. V is TRBV5-4 and J is TRBJ2-7, with 12 bases fitting TRBD2. Trimming at V came to 3 bases and at J to 5 bases, leaving 6 bases not matched to a gene. Germline V gives CDR1 SGHNT, CDR2 YYREEE (reference sequence). There are 15 residues in the CDR3. Drawing the rest from reference TRBV5-4 and TRBJ2-7, the complete variable domain is ETGVTQSPTHLIKTRGQQVTLRCSSQSGHNTVSWYQQALGQGPQFIFQYYREEENGRGNFPPRFSGLQFPNYSSELNVNALELDDSALYLCASSSATSGSDEQYFGPGTRLTVT.

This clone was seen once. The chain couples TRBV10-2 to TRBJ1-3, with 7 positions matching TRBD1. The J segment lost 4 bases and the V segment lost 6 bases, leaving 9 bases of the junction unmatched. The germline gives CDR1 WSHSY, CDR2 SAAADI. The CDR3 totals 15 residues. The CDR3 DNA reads TGCGCCAGCAGAGAAACAGGGGTTTCGGGAAACACCATATATTTT. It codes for CASRETGVSGNTIYF.

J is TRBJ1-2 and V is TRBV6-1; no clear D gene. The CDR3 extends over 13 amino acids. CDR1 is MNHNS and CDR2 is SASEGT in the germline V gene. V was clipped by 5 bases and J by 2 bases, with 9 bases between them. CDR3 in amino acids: CASSHPGNYGYTF. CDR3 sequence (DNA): TGTGCCAGCAGTCACCCGGGGAACTATGGCTACACCTTC.

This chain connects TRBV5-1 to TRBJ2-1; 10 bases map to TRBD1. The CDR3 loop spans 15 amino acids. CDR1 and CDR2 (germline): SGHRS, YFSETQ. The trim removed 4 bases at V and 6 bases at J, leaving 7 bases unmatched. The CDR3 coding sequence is TGCGCCAGCAGCCCGGGACAGGGGCTAAGCAATGAGCAGTTCTTC. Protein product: CASSPGQGLSNEQFF.